One and the same sample provided the 6 T cell receptor beta chains below, sequenced in a study of blood T cell repertoires in COVID-19. Only in-frame clones appear in the TCRdb table, and some are missing; sequencing was by immunoSEQ multiplex PCR. The sample comprises approximately 200,000 clones, 75% to 90% of which are singletons, and around a tenth rests with the top ten. Material for sequencing was PBMCs or T cells enriched from blood (not recorded which). These receptor sequences come from a man aged 35 to 55 who had recovered from COVID-19.

The chain carries TRBV7-9 and TRBJ1-5; 7 bases fit TRBD1. This CDR3 is 17 amino acids long. The ends lost 0 bases at V and 4 bases at J; junction bases unmatched: 9. Germline V gives CDR1 SEHNR, CDR2 FQNEAQ (reference sequence). The CDR3 nucleotides read TGTGCCAGCAGCTTAGCGCTTGAGGCAGGGGGTAATCAGCCCCAGCATTTT. As protein: CASSLALEAGGNQPQHF.

This chain joins TRBV7-3 and TRBJ2-1, with TRBD2 matching 8 bases. This CDR3 has 16 amino acids. Germline V gene sequence: CDR1 SGHTA, CDR2 FQGTGA. V shed 0 bases, J shed 7 bases, and the junction held 8 bases outside the gene matches. The CDR3 DNA sequence: TGTGCCAGCAGCTTAACACACAGCGGGAGTTCTAATGAGCAGTTCTTC. It is translated as CASSLTHSGSSNEQFF.

This clone was counted a single time. V usage is TRBV19 and J usage is TRBJ2-1; 10 positions agree with TRBD1. CDR3 size: 15 residues. The ends lost 3 bases at V and 6 bases at J; junction bases unmatched: 5. Per germline, CDR1 LNHDA and CDR2 SQIVND (reference sequence). CDR3 coding DNA: TGTGCCAGTAGTATTGACAGGGGGCGTATCAATGAGCAGTTCTTC. The encoded protein is CASSIDRGRINEQFF.

Ten or more counts support this clone. The rearrangement joins TRBV7-8 to TRBJ2-3; 10 positions match TRBD2. V lost 0 bases to trimming and J lost 1 base; unmatched junction nucleotides: 10. The CDR3 contains 19 residues. In germline, CDR1 is SGHVS, CDR2 FQNEAQ. CDR3 sequence: CASSLALAGDPSRTDTQYF. CDR3 nucleotide sequence: TGTGCCAGCAGCTTAGCGCTAGCGGGGGACCCTTCCCGCACAGATACGCAGTATTTT.

This chain connects TRBV5-4 to TRBJ2-5; 7 bases agree with TRBD1. Germline CDR1 reads SGHNT; CDR2 reads YYREEE (reference sequence). The V and J ends lost 4 bases and 2 bases, in that order; junction bases with no gene match: 5. The CDR3 has 14 residues. The CDR3 here is CASSLGQVQETQYF. The CDR3 nucleotides read TGTGCCAGCAGCCTTGGACAGGTTCAAGAGACCCAGTACTTC.

Worth noting for this clone: A much larger clone lies a single base off, so this may be a read error. V usage is TRBV24-1 and J usage is TRBJ2-1, with D uncertain. Deletions cut 9 bases from V and 5 bases from J, with 4 bases between. Germline values: CDR1 KGHDR, CDR2 SFDVKD. The CDR3 covers 10 residues. CDR3 residues: CATGDNEQFF. CDR3 DNA: TGTGCCACCGGAGACAATGAGCAGTTCTTC.